This T cell receptor (beta chain) was sequenced during a study of T cells in Graves' hyperthyroidism and ophthalmopathy. Whole-study findings and limits: The model foresaw ophthalmopathy a median around 6 months prior to onset.

Patients were excluded because of uncontrolled infection, other autoimmune disease, pregnancy or lactation. The diagnostic basis comprised clinical symptoms, serum thyroxine and TRAb, thyroid ultrasound and orbital computed tomography. RNA transcripts served as the template for amplifying TCR beta CDR3 regions. An initial round of RT-PCR targeting the TCR CDR3 relied on the HTBI primer set. TCRdb re-called the multiplex PCR reads with MiXCR, one entry per CDR3 protein. This table holds approximately 640,000 distinct CDR3 sequences, approximately 42% found once. With respect to this clonotype: Its antigen remains unidentified.

This receptor was taken from an adult man with Graves' disease, either hyperthyroidism or ophthalmopathy (not recorded which). The sample taken for sequencing was peripheral blood or thyroid tissue (not recorded which).

The CDR3 spells CSARDKGARETSVSGANVLTF. As DNA, the CDR3 is TGCAGTGCTAGAGATAAGGGGGCCAGGGAAACTTCAGTCTCTGGGGCCAACGTCCTGACTTTC. The chain combines TRBV20-1 with TRBJ2-6, with 7 positions matching TRBD1. This CDR3 region has 21 residues. Germline CDR1 and CDR2: DFQATT and SNEGSKA (reference sequence). With V trimmed by 0 bases and J by 0 bases, 17 bases remained unmatched.